The present T cell receptor (beta chain) was sequenced within a study of spatial heterogeneity in lung cancer (dated 2019 in TCRdb). In terms of the full investigation: Beta-chain transcripts were consistently detected in greater numbers than alpha-chain transcripts, which likely reflects a higher abundance of beta-chain transcripts. In tumor regions, TCR transcript counts showed a strong correlation with a T cell transcriptional module score from matched bulk RNA-seq. In non-small cell lung cancer, the study quantitatively compared TCR alpha and beta repertoires across several tumor regions, matched nontumor lung, and blood. At surgery, both alpha and beta chains were TCR-sequenced in 220 tumor regions, some 64 matched nontumor lung samples and 56 PBMC samples. In the raw uncorrected reads, each unique combination of TCR and UMI appeared more than ten times on average. TCR repertoire features were related to nonsynonymous mutation counts determined by whole-exome sequencing of tumor tissue.

The germline V gene yields SGHTA for CDR1 and FQGNSA for CDR2. The trim is 1 base for V and 8 bases for J, with a gap of 9 bases between the germline ends. The CDR3 spans 13 residues, from the cysteine through the phenylalanine. Solely the CDR3 DNA is kept, with 39 bases framed from the first base. The meaning of the sample's time point label: sample taken at primary tumor resection. Donors were 65 to 85 patients with early-stage, untreated non-small cell lung cancer from the lung TRACERx cohort. TCR sequencing used whole RNA extracted from tumor and nontumor lung tissue, or from cryopreserved PBMC samples, without cell sorting. Only patients for whom sufficient RNA was available from at least two tumor regions were selected for TCR sequencing. Before selection, tumor and adjacent nontumor lung specimens were reviewed by a lung pathologist. On this clonotype itself: Its binding antigen is unknown. Base qualities are not recorded, but no much larger clone differs from it by a single base.

The research as a whole found: Estimated TCR-seq coverage of tumor T cells was only roughly 7% for alpha chains and 13% for beta chains. Additional single-cell paired TCR alpha and beta sequencing was considered necessary to confirm, at a functional level, the hypothesis that regional TCRs recognize regional mutations. The number of expanded intratumoral alpha and beta TCRs correlated with the tumor nonsynonymous mutation count. Counts of ubiquitous and regional expanded TCRs correlated with counts of ubiquitous and regional nonsynonymous mutations, respectively.

The library came from 5' RACE. Instrument used: NextSeq 500. In the TCR library protocol, a unique molecular identifier was attached to each TCR cDNA molecule so that PCR and sequencing errors could be corrected. In the authors' own workflow: Decombinator tools were used for TCR identification, UMI-based error correction and CDR3 extraction. Expanded TCRs were defined as those above a frequency of 2 per 1,000, corresponding to the top 1% of the tumor frequency distribution. Expanded tumor TCRs were classed as regional if statistically deemed absent (corrected P<0.05) from at least one tumor region, otherwise ubiquitous. Rényi diversity was computed with the R vegan package after subsampling each repertoire 100 times to 5,000 TCRs. CDR3 similarity networks were built from amino acid triplet string-kernel similarity, with CDR3s being connected when pairwise similarity was above 0.82. TCRdb itself trimmed the public reads at Q25 with fastp, ran MiXCR and retained productive beta chains. Each entry is one CDR3 protein sequence, shown with its most common DNA and genes. TCRdb, rather than the study authors, made the V and J calls. This sample holds roughly 5,000 distinct CDR3 sequences; around 7.4% were observed only once. More than 15% of the sample is in the top ten clones.

This receptor was identified in a female donor with early-stage non-small cell lung cancer. The starting material was lung tumor tissue, obtained at surgery. The chain couples TRBV7-2 to TRBJ2-4, with the D gene too uncertain to name. The nucleotide sequence is TGTGCCAGCAGCTTAGAGGCGGTGGACATTCAGTACTTC. This encodes CASSLEAVDIQYF. The CDR3 plus the reference TRBV7-2 and TRBJ2-4 genes for the other parts give the full variable domain: GAGVSQSPSNKVTEKGKDVELRCDPISGHTALYWYRQSLGQGLEFLIYFQGNSAPDKSGLPSDRFSAERTGGSVSTLTIQRTQQEDSAVYLCASSLEAVDIQYFGAGTRLSVL.